These 3 T cell receptor beta chains share one sample of origin, sequenced in a study of T-cell memory formation after mild COVID-19. TCRdb fed the 5' RACE reads into MiXCR, producing one record per CDR3 protein. The data hold around 440,000 distinct CDR3 sequences, with roughly 20% observed a single time. Material for sequencing was PBMCs or a T cell subset sorted from them (not recorded which). The receptors come from an adult woman who had mild COVID-19 (a few samples of this study predate the infection). Cell type and time point are not known.

The V and J genes are TRBV27 and TRBJ2-7; 8 bases line up with TRBD1. The J segment lost 9 bases and the V segment lost 5 bases, leaving 15 bases of the junction unmatched. Germline V gene data show CDR1 as MNHEY and CDR2 as SMNVEV (reference sequence). This CDR3 has 15 amino acids. CDR3 sequence: CASSPLPGTGHSQYF. The CDR3 coding sequence is TGTGCCAGCAGTCCCCTCCCCGGGACAGGCCACTCGCAGTACTTC.

The chain employs TRBV7-6 and TRBJ2-2; the D is unclear. Trimming left V 4 bases short and J 6 bases short, with 6 bases between. CDR1 and CDR2 (germline): SGHVS, FNYEAQ. CDR3 length: 12 amino acids. In nucleotides, the CDR3 is TGTGCCAGCAGCTCCCGCGCCGGGGAGCTGTTTTTT. Its translation: CASSSRAGELFF.

The rearrangement uses TRBV21-1 and TRBJ2-6. TRBV21-1 is recorded as a pseudogene. The CDR3 totals 16 residues. The CDR3 sequence: CASSKEWLDGANVLTF. The CDR3 bases are TGTGCCAGCAGCAAAGAGTGGCTCGACGGGGCCAACGTCCTGACTTTC.